A single sample is the source of the 13 T cell receptor beta chains below, sequenced in a study of patients and donors after allogeneic stem cell transplantation (dated by TCRdb to 2018 to 2020). The library was obtained by RT-PCR. The sequencer listed for this sample is NextSeq 550. The public sequencing data were trimmed at Q25 with fastp and processed into clonotypes with MiXCR by TCRdb, which kept only in-frame beta chains. Each record represents a unique CDR3 protein, reported with the most common genes and DNA among its rows. Recorded for this sample are 400,000 to 500,000 distinct CDR3 sequences; 16% of them occurred a single time. The ten largest account for just over 7% of the sample. Sequencing was performed on blood, either unsorted or a sorted T cell fraction (not recorded which). Receptors were obtained from a human donor who was either an allogeneic HSCT recipient or a stem cell or donor lymphocyte infusion donor (not recorded which). It is not recorded whose cells these are; they may come from a transplant donor.

This clonotype was detected many times. V and J are TRBV12-3 or TRBV12-4 and TRBJ2-1; D may correspond to TRBD1 or TRBD2 (6 bases each). The CDR3 spans 16 residues. Between the trimmed V and J ends, which lost 7 bases and 1 base, there was a span of 17 bases. The CDR3 reads CASNPSGDKSYNEQFF. CDR3 in DNA: TGTGCCAGCAATCCCTCGGGGGACAAATCCTACAATGAGCAGTTCTTC.

J is TRBJ2-2 and V is TRBV9; unclear D gene. This CDR3 region has 13 residues. Trimming shortened V by 0 bases and J by 5 bases, and 5 bases separated the two germline ends. Germline loops: CDR1 SGDLS, CDR2 YYNGEE. CDR3 amino acids: CASSVDFTGELFF. The CDR3 nucleotides read TGTGCCAGCAGCGTAGACTTTACCGGGGAGCTGTTTTTT.

This rearrangement joins TRBV10-3 to TRBJ2-7; D unclear. The CDR3 covers 12 residues. Trimming removed 3 bases at V and 4 bases at J, with 7 bases between. Germline V gene lookup returns CDR1 ENHRY and CDR2 SYGVKD. CDR3 sequence reads: CAISDSGYEQYF. The CDR3 DNA sequence: TGTGCCATCAGTGACTCAGGATACGAGCAGTACTTC.

In nucleotides, the CDR3 is TGTGCCAGCAGACATATTTTGGGAGAGACCCAGTACTTC. Protein: CASRHILGETQYF. The chain links TRBV6-1 to TRBJ2-5; D remains ambiguous. This CDR3 is built from 13 residues. The V and J ends lost 6 bases and 4 bases respectively, with 12 bases between them. Germline lookup yields CDR1 MNHNS and CDR2 SASEGT.

This clonotype was detected ten times or more. The genes are TRBV4-1 and TRBJ2-2; D remains unclear. The CDR3 runs 13 residues. With 1 base removed from V and 6 bases from J, the gap between germline ends came to 6 bases. The germline V gene has CDR1 MGHRA and CDR2 YSYEKL. The CDR3 DNA reads TGCGCCAGCAGCCAAGTCCTCCCCGGGGAGCTGTTTTTT. Its protein is CASSQVLPGELFF.

This clonotype was seen many times. The chain combines TRBV3-1 with TRBJ1-1; possible D gene TRBD1, 6 bases. Germline V gene data show CDR1 as LGHDT and CDR2 as YNNKEL (reference sequence). The CDR3 loop spans 12 amino acids. Between the trimmed V and J ends, which lost 2 bases and 7 bases, there was a span of 8 bases. CDR3: CASSQKGGEAFF. Written as DNA, the CDR3 is TGTGCCAGCAGCCAAAAAGGGGGTGAAGCTTTCTTT.

The table lists this clonotype with a few counts. The gene calls are TRBV28 and TRBJ1-1; D call uncertain. The CDR3 spans 12 residues. The germline gives CDR1 MDHEN, CDR2 SYDVKM. The germline V and J ends were trimmed by 6 bases and 2 bases, with 7 bases remaining between them. The CDR3 reads CASRSPNTEAFF. The CDR3 DNA follows: TGTGCCAGCAGGTCCCCAAACACTGAAGCTTTCTTT.

This clonotype was detected ten times or more. The chain links TRBV28 to TRBJ2-7; 9 bases agree with TRBD2. The CDR3 covers 14 residues. V was pared by 5 bases and J by 3 bases, with 5 bases of the junction left unmatched. Germline CDR1 reads MDHEN; CDR2 reads SYDVKM. The CDR3 spells CASSPGGRVYEQYF. In nucleotides, the CDR3 is TGTGCCAGCAGTCCCGGCGGGAGGGTCTACGAGCAGTACTTC.

This clonotype appeared a few times. For the CDR3, the DNA is TGCAGTGCTAGAGGAAGCCCGGGGGGAAACACCATATATTTT. Translation: CSARGSPGGNTIYF. The chain is built from TRBV20-1 and TRBJ1-3; D gene unclear. CDR3 length: 14 amino acids. Germline V gene data show CDR1 as DFQATT and CDR2 as SNEGSKA (reference sequence). V shed 1 base and J shed 4 bases, with 11 bases lying between them.

The genes are TRBV7-8 and TRBJ2-2, with D perhaps TRBD2 (5 bases). Germline V gives CDR1 SGHVS, CDR2 FQNEAQ. The CDR3 extends over 15 amino acids. Trimming took 5 bases from V and 2 from J, leaving 12 bases between them. The CDR3 bases are TGTGCCAGCAGCCCCAAGGAGGTTAACACCGGGGAGCTGTTTTTT. This sequence encodes CASSPKEVNTGELFF. Looking up the rest from reference TRBV7-8 and TRBJ2-2 gives the full variable domain: GAGVSQSPRYKVAKRGQDVALRCDPISGHVSLFWYQQALGQGPEFLTYFQNEAQLDKSGLPSDRFFAERPEGSVSTLKIQRTQQEDSAVYLCASSPKEVNTGELFFGEGSRLTVL.

The gene calls are TRBV15 and TRBJ2-7, with 8 bases fitting TRBD1. The CDR3 covers 16 residues. In germline, CDR1 is LNHNV, CDR2 YYDKDF (reference sequence). V dropped 4 bases and J dropped 6; count of bases not matched to a gene: 14. The CDR3 loop is CATSNRFGTGISEQYF. CDR3 nucleotide sequence: TGTGCCACCAGCAACCGTTTCGGGACAGGCATTTCCGAGCAGTACTTC. Looking up the rest from reference TRBV15 and TRBJ2-7 gives the full variable domain: DAMVIQNPRYQVTQFGKPVTLSCSQTLNHNVMYWYQQKSSQAPKLLFHYYDKDFNNEADTPDNFQSRRPNTSFCFLDIRSPGLGDTAMYLCATSNRFGTGISEQYFGPGTRLTVT.

This clonotype was recorded only once. The chain is built from TRBV18 and TRBJ2-2, with 8 bases matching TRBD2. CDR1 is KGHSH, CDR2 LQKENI, per germline. This CDR3 is built from 19 residues. V dropped 1 base and J dropped 2; count of bases not matched to a gene: 12. The CDR3 sequence is CASSPRTTSGSANTGELFF. The CDR3 bases are TGTGCCAGCTCACCACGGACTACCAGCGGGAGTGCAAACACCGGGGAGCTGTTTTTT.

As DNA, the CDR3 is TGTGCCATCAGCCTCGGGCAGGGCGACTCTGGAAACACCATATATTTT. It encodes CAISLGQGDSGNTIYF. The J gene is TRBJ1-3, the V gene TRBV10-3, with a tentative D call TRBD1 (5 bases). CDR3 length: 16 residues. Trimming removed 6 bases from V and 0 bases from J, with 15 bases in between. Germline V gene data show CDR1 as ENHRY and CDR2 as SYGVKD.